This section outlines one TCR beta chain sequence together with its context. It has no known antigen specificity. No much larger clone is present one base from it, and per-base qualities are unavailable. This sample is part of a study of blood T cell repertoires in COVID-19 (dated by TCRdb to the early 2020s). Context from the whole study: Samples covering the acute and convalescent phases of COVID-19 were provided by collaborators in the United States, Italy and Spain. The material from the prospective study consisted of cDNA or gDNA derived from T cells, B-cell-depleted T cells, or PBMCs. Deeply sampled blood TCRbeta repertoires from subjects exposed to, actively infected with, or recovered from COVID-19 were included in the dataset. A freely available public database, intended as a resource for researchers studying the immune response to SARS-CoV-2, is where the repertoires were released. The samples were drawn from the first 160 participants of the ongoing ImmuneRACE study and from more than 1,000 subjects provided by 6 global collaborators. The sample metadata nearly always contained a de-identified subject ID, COVID-19 status, age in years and sex. Where HLA class I and class II types were available, the types were taken from metadata supplied by the sample provider, not from assay-based typing. Broader findings and caveats from the paper: Clinical and demographic metadata were provided uncurated, with the amount varying by source and participant.

TCRbeta CDR3 regions were amplified from genomic DNA by means of the immunoSEQ Assay, a bias-controlled multiplex PCR. The source study handled its data this way. The number of nucleated cells in each sample was estimated by amplification of reference gene primers within the assay. To quantify the absolute abundance of each unique TCRbeta CDR3 rearrangement, sequence reads were collapsed and filtered. For each sample, productive Simpson clonality was calculated by taking the square root of Simpson's diversity index across productive rearrangements. TCRdb took this table from immuneACCESS and kept in-frame rearrangements with V and J called. Such tables lack part of the clones; where checked against another copy, unresolved V genes explain under half of the gap, and the rest is unexplained. The V and J calls and the clone size are those of that table, but D and trimming were determined from the DNA. The sample contains some 250,000 clones, 81% of them found a single time. The ten largest make up 7.9% of the sample.

Collaborating institutions collected whole blood in K2EDTA tubes following their own protocols. For TCRbeta analysis, collaborators shipped samples as frozen whole blood, isolated PBMCs, or DNA extracted from either of those sample types. This receptor was taken from a woman aged 80 or over with acute or convalescent COVID-19. The specimen was peripheral blood.

The DNA sequence reads TGTGCCAGCAGTTATCCCGGGACAGGGCAATCGGTAGCTTTCTTT. Its amino acids are CASSYPGTGQSVAFF. In this chain, TRBV6-2 or TRBV6-3 is recombined with TRBJ1-1; the junction holds 9 bases that match TRBD1. Spanning cysteine to phenylalanine, the CDR3 consists of 15 amino acids. Only CDR3 DNA remains: 45 bases, in frame from the first base. For this chain, trimming is 3 bases at the V end and 10 bases at the J end, and the number of junction bases without a gene match is 12. Looking up the germline V gene yields CDR1 MNHEY and CDR2 SVGEGT.